Shown below are 25 T cell receptor beta chains from a single sample sequenced in a study of T cells in localized non-small cell lung cancer. Libraries were prepared by immunoSEQ multiplex PCR; TCRdb keeps only in-frame clonotypes and omits some of them. The sample carries some 4,500 clones, about 92% recorded once. Here the sequenced sample was peripheral blood, taken before any cancer treatment. These receptors were obtained from a woman between 35 and 75 years old with stage I lung adenocarcinoma.

The gene calls are TRBV7-6 and TRBJ2-1, with D hard to call. The CDR3 is 17 amino acids. The germline V gene encodes CDR1 SGHVS and CDR2 FNYEAQ. The V end lost 4 bases, the J end lost 4 bases, and 20 bases lay between the germline ends. Here the CDR3 DNA reads TGTGCCAGCAGCTCCCCCTTCTTTGGCGCAGGTTACAATGAGCAGTTCTTC. It yields the protein CASSSPFFGAGYNEQFF.

This clone showed up just a few times. V and J are TRBV19 and TRBJ1-5; possibly TRBD1 for D (5 bases). The CDR3 covers 15 residues. Germline loops: CDR1 LNHDA, CDR2 SQIVND (reference sequence). V was trimmed by 3 bases and J by 1 base, leaving 10 bases between them. The CDR3 DNA follows: TGTGCCAGTAGTATTGGGACGCTGAGCAATCAGCCCCAGCATTTT. This gives the protein CASSIGTLSNQPQHF.

The chain joins TRBV19 to TRBJ1-2; D might be TRBD1 (5 bases). Between the trimmed V and J ends, which lost 1 base and 8 bases, there was a span of 11 bases. The CDR3 length is 13 residues. Germline V gene sequence: CDR1 LNHDA, CDR2 SQIVND (reference sequence). The CDR3, as DNA: TGTGCCAGTAGTATAGGTGGACGACAGGGCTACACCTTC. As protein: CASSIGGRQGYTF.

The CDR3 DNA is TGCGCCAGCAGCCCCGGGACAGGGGTCCACGAGCAGTACTTC. Its protein product is CASSPGTGVHEQYF. This chain joins TRBV5-1 and TRBJ2-7; 10 bases match TRBD1. The J segment lost 5 bases and the V segment lost 4 bases, leaving 6 bases of the junction unmatched. Germline V CDR1 and CDR2: SGHRS, YFSETQ. The CDR3 has 14 amino acids.

This clone appeared a few times. The V and J genes are TRBV27 and TRBJ2-1, with D possibly being TRBD2 (5 bases). In germline, CDR1 is MNHEY, CDR2 SMNVEV (reference sequence). The CDR3 contains 13 residues. Trimming left V 6 bases short and J 5 bases short, with 11 bases between. This CDR3 reads CASSLGVNNEQFF. CDR3 DNA: TGTGCCAGCAGCCTCGGGGTTAACAATGAGCAGTTCTTC.

The V gene is TRBV5-4, the J gene TRBJ2-3; 7 bases fit TRBD1. Germline V gives CDR1 SGHNT, CDR2 YYREEE (reference sequence). Trimming cost V 5 bases and J 2 bases; bases outside gene matches: 5. The length of the CDR3 is 14 residues. For the CDR3, the DNA is TGTGCCAGCAGTACGGGACAGTACACAGATACGCAGTATTTT. Protein sequence: CASSTGQYTDTQYF.

The chain links TRBV6-1 to TRBJ1-5, with D uncertain. V was shortened by 3 bases and J by 0 bases, with 12 bases between the two germline ends. The CDR3 totals 16 residues. The germline V gene encodes CDR1 MNHNS and CDR2 SASEGT. CDR3 amino acids: CASSEYFIVSNQPQHF. The CDR3, as DNA: TGTGCCAGCAGTGAGTATTTTATAGTTAGCAATCAGCCCCAGCATTTT.

This chain links TRBV15 with TRBJ2-3; the D is unclear. The ends were cut back, 6 bases at V and 4 bases at J, with 11 bases in the middle. The CDR3 spans 13 residues. Germline-derived CDR1 and CDR2 are LNHNV and YYDKDF (reference sequence). The CDR3 reads CATSPNKPDTQYF. In nucleotides, the CDR3 is TGTGCCACCAGTCCGAATAAGCCAGATACGCAGTATTTT. Supplemented by reference TRBV15 and TRBJ2-3, the full variable domain reads DAMVIQNPRYQVTQFGKPVTLSCSQTLNHNVMYWYQQKSSQAPKLLFHYYDKDFNNEADTPDNFQSRRPNTSFCFLDIRSPGLGDTAMYLCATSPNKPDTQYFGPGTRLTVL.

This rearrangement joins TRBV7-6 to TRBJ1-2, with D unresolved. The CDR3 extends over 13 amino acids. Trimming shortened V by 5 bases and J by 0 bases, and 7 bases separated the two germline ends. Germline V gives CDR1 SGHVS, CDR2 FNYEAQ. As DNA, the CDR3 is TGTGCCAGCAGCCGGGGTTCTAACTATGGCTACACCTTC. Translated, it gives CASSRGSNYGYTF.

This chain joins TRBV7-3 and TRBJ2-7, with D possibly TRBD2 on 6 matching bases. The CDR3 is 13 residues long. Trimming took off 5 bases at V and 6 bases at J, with 14 bases between the two ends. The germline V gene encodes CDR1 SGHTA and CDR2 FQGTGA. The CDR3 is CASSPRRDAEQYF. In DNA form, the CDR3 reads TGTGCCAGCAGCCCGAGGCGGGATGCCGAGCAGTACTTC.

This chain links TRBV29-1 with TRBJ2-7, with 8 bases fitting TRBD1. V shed 1 base, J shed 2 bases, and the junction held 10 bases outside the gene matches. This CDR3 spans 16 amino acids. Per the germline V gene, CDR1 is SQVTM and CDR2 is ANQGSEA. The CDR3 DNA follows: TGCAGCGTTGAAGGAATCGACGGGACAGGAACCTACGAGCAGTACTTC. Protein: CSVEGIDGTGTYEQYF.

In this sample, this clone turned up a few times. This sequence joins TRBV6-5 and TRBJ2-2; D is undetermined. The CDR3 is made up of 12 amino acids. The ends were cut back, 6 bases at V and 4 bases at J, with 6 bases in the middle. Germline V CDR1 and CDR2: MNHEY, SVGAGI. The CDR3 DNA reads TGTGCCAGCAGCCCGTCCACCGGGGAGCTGTTTTTT. Residues: CASSPSTGELFF.

A single count supports this clone. V and J are TRBV10-3 and TRBJ1-2; D gene unclear. Trimming cost V 10 bases and J 2 bases, with 20 bases left between them. Germline values: CDR1 ENHRY, CDR2 SYGVKD. The length of the CDR3 is 15 residues. CDR3 nucleotide sequence: TGTGCCACCTCGCCACGGGGAATAACAAACTATGGCTACACCTTC. The encoded protein is CATSPRGITNYGYTF.

V usage is TRBV6-1 and J usage is TRBJ2-7; 8 bases map to TRBD1. The CDR3 spans 17 residues. Germline V gene lookup returns CDR1 MNHNS and CDR2 SASEGT. With V trimmed by 3 bases and J by 7 bases, 17 bases remained unmatched. The CDR3 sequence: CASSDHLPDRAEGEQYF. The DNA for the CDR3 is TGTGCCAGCAGTGATCACCTCCCGGACAGGGCCGAAGGGGAGCAGTACTTC.

The chain is built from TRBV11-2 and TRBJ2-2; the D is unclear. The CDR3 sequence is 16 residues long. CDR1 is SGHAT and CDR2 is FQNNGV in the germline V gene. Trimming removed 2 bases from V and 4 bases from J, with 14 bases in between. CDR3 amino acids: CASSLRQEMGTGELFF. DNA of the CDR3: TGTGCCAGCAGCTTACGCCAGGAAATGGGCACCGGGGAGCTGTTTTTT.

The chain is built from TRBV15 and TRBJ2-5; 7 bases map to TRBD2. This CDR3 has 18 residues. Trimming at V came to 9 bases and at J to 3 bases, leaving 22 bases not matched to a gene. Germline V gene sequence: CDR1 LNHNV, CDR2 YYDKDF (reference sequence). CDR3 loop: CATSKVASGRTTEETQYF. CDR3 sequence (DNA): TGTGCCACTTCCAAAGTCGCTAGCGGAAGAACCACTGAAGAGACCCAGTACTTC.

The V and J genes are TRBV4-1 and TRBJ2-1; D unresolved. Germline CDR1 and CDR2: MGHRA and YSYEKL. The CDR3 spans 14 residues. Trimming pared 1 base from V and 0 bases from J, leaving 4 bases between. The CDR3 sequence is CASSQGGSYNEQFF. The CDR3 bases are TGCGCCAGCAGCCAAGGGGGCTCCTACAATGAGCAGTTCTTC.

The chain employs TRBV4-1 and TRBJ1-2; no definite D call. The germline V and J ends were trimmed by 7 bases and 10 bases, with 16 bases remaining between them. The CDR3 totals 12 residues. The germline CDR1 and CDR2 sequences are MGHRA and YSYEKL. Here the CDR3 DNA reads TGCGCCAGCACCCTGGCGGGCGGCAACTACACCTTC. This sequence encodes CASTLAGGNYTF.

V gene TRBV28 combines with J gene TRBJ1-1; no reliable D call. V lost 10 bases and J lost 1, with 13 bases in between. The length of the CDR3 is 13 residues. Germline CDR1 and CDR2: MDHEN and SYDVKM. The DNA of the CDR3 is TGTGCCACCGGAGTTGTGCGGAACACTGAAGCTTTCTTT. Its protein product is CATGVVRNTEAFF.

This chain uses TRBV5-1 with TRBJ1-2, with D uncertain. Trimming took 2 bases from V and 0 from J, leaving 14 bases between them. CDR1 is SGHRS and CDR2 is YFSETQ in the germline V gene. The CDR3 is 16 residues long. The CDR3 nucleotides read TGCGCCAGCAGCTTTTCAGCCTTAAAGACTAACTATGGCTACACCTTC. Its protein is CASSFSALKTNYGYTF.

V and J are TRBV6-5 and TRBJ2-7, with D hard to call. V dropped 7 bases and J dropped 2 bases, with 9 bases sitting between them. The CDR3 spans 12 residues. Germline V gene data show CDR1 as MNHEY and CDR2 as SVGAGI. The DNA for the CDR3 is TGTGCCAGCAAAGCGACCACCTACGAGCAGTACTTC. Protein sequence: CASKATTYEQYF.

The CDR3 is CASCTDRGEDIQYF. DNA for the CDR3: TGTGCCAGCTGCACGGACAGGGGGGAGGACATTCAGTACTTC. V is TRBV2 and J is TRBJ2-4, with 10 positions matching TRBD1. J was trimmed by 8 bases and V by 8 bases; bases with no gene match: 9. CDR1 is SNHLY, CDR2 FYNNEI, per germline. CDR3 length: 14 amino acids.

The rearrangement uses TRBV6-4 and TRBJ1-5, with no clear D. CDR1 and CDR2 (germline): MRHNA, SNTAGT. V was shortened by 6 bases and J by 0 bases, with 6 bases between the two germline ends. This CDR3 is 13 amino acids long. CDR3: CASSADSNQPQHF. The CDR3 region has the DNA TGTGCCAGCAGCGCCGATAGCAATCAGCCCCAGCATTTT.

The chain carries TRBV7-9 and TRBJ2-3; TRBD2 might be the D (6 bases). Germline V CDR1 and CDR2: SEHNR, FQNEAQ (reference sequence). V lost 1 base, J lost 1 base, and 9 bases lay in between. The CDR3 spans 15 residues. CDR3 in amino acids: CASSLERAGTDTQYF. CDR3 bases: TGTGCCAGCAGCTTAGAGCGGGCGGGCACAGATACGCAGTATTTT.

V is TRBV6-6 and J is TRBJ2-7; D gene unclear. This CDR3 has 10 residues. The V end was cut by 8 bases, the J end by 7 bases, with 9 bases between. Germline assignment: CDR1 MNHNY and CDR2 SVGAGI (reference sequence). DNA for the CDR3: TGTGCCAGCCGAGACCGAGAGCAGTACTTC. Its protein is CASRDREQYF.